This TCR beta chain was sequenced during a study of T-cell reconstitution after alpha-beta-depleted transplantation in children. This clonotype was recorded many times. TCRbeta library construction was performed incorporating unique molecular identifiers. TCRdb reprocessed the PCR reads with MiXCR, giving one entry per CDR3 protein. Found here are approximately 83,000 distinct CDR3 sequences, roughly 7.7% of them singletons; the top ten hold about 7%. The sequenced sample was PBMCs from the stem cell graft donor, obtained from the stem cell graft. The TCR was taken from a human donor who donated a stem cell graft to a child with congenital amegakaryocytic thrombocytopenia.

The CDR3 loop reads CASNQGSLAYEQYF. As DNA, the CDR3 is TGTGCCAGCAACCAGGGGTCCTTAGCCTACGAGCAGTACTTC. This sequence joins TRBV28 and TRBJ2-7; TRBD1 might be the D (6 bases). Germline CDR1 is MDHEN and CDR2 is SYDVKM. Trimming took off 7 bases at V and 2 bases at J, with 15 bases between the two ends. There are 14 residues in the CDR3.